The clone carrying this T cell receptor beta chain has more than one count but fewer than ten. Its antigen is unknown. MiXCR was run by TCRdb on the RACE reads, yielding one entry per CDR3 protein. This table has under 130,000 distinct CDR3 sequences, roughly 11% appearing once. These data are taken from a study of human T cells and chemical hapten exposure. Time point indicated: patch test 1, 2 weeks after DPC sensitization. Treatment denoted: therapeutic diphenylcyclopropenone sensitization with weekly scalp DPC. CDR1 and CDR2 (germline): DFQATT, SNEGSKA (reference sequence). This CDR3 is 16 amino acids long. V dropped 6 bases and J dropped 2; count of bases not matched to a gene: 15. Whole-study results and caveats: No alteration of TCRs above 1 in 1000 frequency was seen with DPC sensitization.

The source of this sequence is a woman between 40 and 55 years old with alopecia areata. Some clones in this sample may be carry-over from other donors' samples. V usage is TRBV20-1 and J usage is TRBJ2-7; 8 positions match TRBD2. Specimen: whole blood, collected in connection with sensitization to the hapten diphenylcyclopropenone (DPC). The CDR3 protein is CSAGVPSGPNTYEQYF. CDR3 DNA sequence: TGCAGTGCAGGGGTACCTAGCGGGCCAAATACCTACGAGCAGTACTTC.